The T cell receptor (beta chain) described here comes from a study of molecular identifiers for immune sequencing clone quantification. Germline V CDR1 and CDR2: MGHRA, YSYEKL. The CDR3 has 16 residues. TCRdb re-called the PCR reads through MiXCR, storing one row per CDR3 protein. The sample lists about 330,000 distinct CDR3 sequences, roughly 24% occurring once. As to this clonotype: Its antigen is undetermined. This may be a read error: a much more frequent sequence differs by one nucleotide.

General observations from the study: Clones with over 20 RNA copies captured over 99% of effector molecules but under 1% of naive ones.

This chain joins TRBV4-1 and TRBJ2-2; tentative D call: TRBD2 (5 bases). The TCR originated in a human donor in good health. Some libraries in this study had Jurkat cell RNA spiked in. Sequencing input: naive CD8+ T cells from blood, with Jurkat cell RNA spiked in. The sample's subset: FACS-sorted CD8+CD4-CCR7+CD45RA+ naive T cells. CDR3 amino acids: CASSQVRAVNTGELYF. Written as DNA, the CDR3 is TGCGCCAGCAGCCAAGTGAGGGCGGTGAACACCGGGGAGCTGTATTTT.